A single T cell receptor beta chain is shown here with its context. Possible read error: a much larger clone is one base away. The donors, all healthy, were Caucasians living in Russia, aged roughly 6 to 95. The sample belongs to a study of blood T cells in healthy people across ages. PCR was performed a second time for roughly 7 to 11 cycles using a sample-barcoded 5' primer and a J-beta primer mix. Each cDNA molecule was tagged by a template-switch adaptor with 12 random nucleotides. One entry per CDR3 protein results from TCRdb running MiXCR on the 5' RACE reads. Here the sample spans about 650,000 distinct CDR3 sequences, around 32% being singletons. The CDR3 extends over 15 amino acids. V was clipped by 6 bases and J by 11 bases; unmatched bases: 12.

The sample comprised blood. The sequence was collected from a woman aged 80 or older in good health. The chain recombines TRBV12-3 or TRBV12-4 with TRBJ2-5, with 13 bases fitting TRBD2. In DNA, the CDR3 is TGTGCCAGCAGACTAGCGGGGGGGAAGTACAATGAGCAGTACTTC. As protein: CASRLAGGKYNEQYF.